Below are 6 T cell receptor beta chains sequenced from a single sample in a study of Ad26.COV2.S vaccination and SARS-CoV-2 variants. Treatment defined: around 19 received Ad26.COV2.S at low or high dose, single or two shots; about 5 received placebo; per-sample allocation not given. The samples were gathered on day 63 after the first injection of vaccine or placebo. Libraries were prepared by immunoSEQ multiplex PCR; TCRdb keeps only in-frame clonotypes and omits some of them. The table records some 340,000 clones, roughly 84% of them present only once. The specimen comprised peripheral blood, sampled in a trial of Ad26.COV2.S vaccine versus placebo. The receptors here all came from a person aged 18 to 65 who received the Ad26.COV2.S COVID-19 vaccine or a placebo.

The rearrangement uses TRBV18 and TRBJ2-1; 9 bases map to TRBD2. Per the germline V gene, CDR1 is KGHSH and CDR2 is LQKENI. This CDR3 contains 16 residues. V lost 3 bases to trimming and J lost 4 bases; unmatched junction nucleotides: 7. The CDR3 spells CASSPEPSGVYNEQFF. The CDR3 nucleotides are TGTGCCAGCTCACCTGAGCCTAGCGGGGTATACAATGAGCAGTTCTTC.

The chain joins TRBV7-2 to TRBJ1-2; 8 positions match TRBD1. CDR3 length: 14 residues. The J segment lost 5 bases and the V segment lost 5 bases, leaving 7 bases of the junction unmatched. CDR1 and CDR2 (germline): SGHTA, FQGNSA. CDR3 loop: CASSRTRTGYGYTF. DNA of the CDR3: TGTGCCAGCAGCCGCACGCGGACAGGGTATGGCTACACCTTC. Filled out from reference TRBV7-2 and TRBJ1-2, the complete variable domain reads GAGVSQSPSNKVTEKGKDVELRCDPISGHTALYWYRQSLGQGLEFLIYFQGNSAPDKSGLPSDRFSAERTGGSVSTLTIQRTQQEDSAVYLCASSRTRTGYGYTFGSGTRLTVV.

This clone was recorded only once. CDR3 in amino acids: CASSQDYWGVGGLSSYEQYF. As DNA, the CDR3 is TGCGCCAGCAGCCAAGACTATTGGGGTGTCGGGGGGCTCAGCTCCTACGAGCAGTACTTC. The genes are TRBV4-3 and TRBJ2-7, with a weak D call TRBD2 (7 bases). V lost 0 bases and J lost 0, with 24 bases in between. The CDR3 length is 20 residues. In germline, CDR1 is LGHNA, CDR2 YSLEER.

CDR3 DNA sequence: TGTGCCAGCAGCGTAACTATAACTAGCACAGATACGCAGTATTTT. Its translation: CASSVTITSTDTQYF. The gene calls are TRBV9 and TRBJ2-3; unclear D gene. V gave up 1 base and J gave up 0 bases, with 9 bases separating them. This CDR3 has 15 residues. The germline V gene has CDR1 SGDLS and CDR2 YYNGEE.

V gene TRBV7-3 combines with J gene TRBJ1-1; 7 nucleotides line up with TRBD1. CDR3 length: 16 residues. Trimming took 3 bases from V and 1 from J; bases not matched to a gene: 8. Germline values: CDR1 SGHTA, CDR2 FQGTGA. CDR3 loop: CASSFKSGGRNTEAFF. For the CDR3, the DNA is TGTGCCAGCAGCTTTAAGTCAGGGGGGAGGAACACTGAAGCTTTCTTT. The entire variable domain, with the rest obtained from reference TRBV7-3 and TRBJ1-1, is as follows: GAGVSQTPSNKVTEKGKYVELRCDPISGHTALYWYRQSLGQGPEFLIYFQGTGAADDSGLPNDRFFAVRPEGSVSTLKIQRTERGDSAVYLCASSFKSGGRNTEAFFGQGTRLTVV.

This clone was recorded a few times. CDR3 sequence reads: CASSSSLGGNTEAFF. In DNA form, the CDR3 reads TGTGCCAGCAGCTCCTCGCTGGGGGGCAACACTGAAGCTTTCTTT. The J gene is TRBJ1-1, the V gene TRBV7-9; D is possibly TRBD1 (6 bases). The germline V and J ends were trimmed by 4 bases and 2 bases, with 14 bases remaining between them. The CDR3 runs 15 residues. Germline assignment: CDR1 SEHNR and CDR2 FQNEAQ (reference sequence).